This T cell receptor beta chain was identified during a study of beta chain features in type 1 diabetes. Turning to the study itself: Patients looked much like healthy donors when it came to age, gender and cell yields. Study results and caveats: Small HLA sub-analyses could not settle whether HLA shapes TCRB rearrangement. There were fewer insertions and more deletions at the VDJ junctions of type 1 diabetes patients.

The CDR3 extends over 13 amino acids. CDR1 is SGHVS and CDR2 is FNYEAQ in the germline V gene. V lost 1 base to trimming and J lost 3 bases, with 7 bases between them. This clone was counted only a few times. Its specificity is unknown. Within the sample, other DNA sequences also encode this same CDR3. Donors underwent one heparinised blood draw, about 110 mL on average. The isolated RNA, all of it, was reverse transcribed, so expressed TCRB transcripts were what got sequenced. Sequencing used immunoSEQ multiplex PCR; TCRdb keeps in-frame clones, though not all of them. The table includes over 700,000 clones, under 20% detected once.

Material for sequencing was naive CD4+ T cells from blood. This rearrangement joins TRBV7-6 to TRBJ2-7; maybe TRBD2 (6 bases). The source of this sequence is a young woman in good health. CDR3 sequence (DNA): TGTGCCAGCAGCTTAGGGCGGGGCTACGAGCAGTACTTC. It translates to CASSLGRGYEQYF.